These 9 T cell receptor beta chains came from one sample sequenced in a study of blood T cell repertoires in COVID-19. The method was immunoSEQ multiplex PCR; TCRdb's version includes in-frame clones alone and lacks a portion of them. The sample consists of hundreds of thousands of clones, 85% to 90% of them appearing once. The sequenced sample consisted of PBMCs or T cells enriched from blood (not recorded which). The receptors stem from a young woman with acute COVID-19.

The rearrangement joins TRBV2 to TRBJ1-1; 8 nucleotides match TRBD1. CDR1 is SNHLY, CDR2 FYNNEI, per germline. This CDR3 is 15 amino acids long. The V and J ends lost 7 bases and 3 bases, in that order; junction bases with no gene match: 10. CDR3: CASILRTGTDTEAFF. Written as DNA, the CDR3 is TGTGCCAGCATACTCCGGACAGGGACGGACACTGAAGCTTTCTTT.

V is TRBV7-3 and J is TRBJ1-1, with 8 bases identical to TRBD1. The CDR3 is 14 amino acids. V shed 2 bases and J 5 bases; nucleotides not matched to a gene: 4. Germline V CDR1 and CDR2: SGHTA, FQGTGA. The CDR3 DNA reads as TGTGCCAGCAGCTTATCAGGGGGCGAGACTGAAGCTTTCTTT. Protein: CASSLSGGETEAFF. Based on the CDR3 plus reference TRBV7-3 and TRBJ1-1, the full variable domain is GAGVSQTPSNKVTEKGKYVELRCDPISGHTALYWYRQSLGQGPEFLIYFQGTGAADDSGLPNDRFFAVRPEGSVSTLKIQRTERGDSAVYLCASSLSGGETEAFFGQGTRLTVV.

This chain connects TRBV14 to TRBJ2-3; 8 nucleotides match TRBD2. V gave up 5 bases and J gave up 4 bases; unmatched junction bases: 8. CDR1 SGHDN and CDR2 FVKESK come from the germline V gene. CDR3 size: 15 residues. The CDR3 nucleotides are TGTGCCAGCAGCGAGAGGACTAGCAGCGCAGATACGCAGTATTTT. This codes for CASSERTSSADTQYF.

This sequence joins TRBV19 and TRBJ2-3, with 8 nucleotides matching TRBD2. This CDR3 contains 15 residues. Germline CDR1 LNHDA, CDR2 SQIVND (reference sequence). After removal of 3 bases from V and 4 bases from J, the junction contained 6 bases not matched to a gene. CDR3 region: CASSMESSGADTQYF. For the CDR3, the DNA is TGTGCCAGTAGTATGGAGAGTAGCGGGGCAGATACGCAGTATTTT.

The rearrangement links TRBV11-3 to TRBJ2-4, with D tentatively TRBD1 (5 bases). This CDR3 has 17 residues. V was trimmed by 2 bases and J by 3 bases, leaving 17 bases between them. Germline V gene data show CDR1 as SGHNT and CDR2 as YENEEA. CDR3 residues: CASSLSITARGKNIQYF. The CDR3 region has the DNA TGTGCCAGCAGCTTATCCATCACAGCTAGGGGCAAAAACATTCAGTACTTC.

The rearrangement joins TRBV19 to TRBJ2-1; TRBD2 is a possible D gene (5 bases). This CDR3 spans 18 amino acids. Germline V gene sequence: CDR1 LNHDA, CDR2 SQIVND (reference sequence). Trimming cost V 7 bases and J 4 bases, with 26 bases left between them. The CDR3 DNA is TGTGCCAGTAACCCAGAAGGTTTGGAGGCCGCCTCGTACAATGAGCAGTTCTTC. Translation: CASNPEGLEAASYNEQFF.

The chain carries TRBV28 and TRBJ2-2; 7 positions match TRBD1. There are 18 residues in the CDR3. Per germline, CDR1 MDHEN and CDR2 SYDVKM. Trimming at V came to 3 bases and at J to 4 bases, leaving 14 bases not matched to a gene. The CDR3 DNA is TGTGCCAGCAGTTTGGGGACAGCCCACCGAAAGGGCACCGGGGAGCTGTTTTTT. Amino acids: CASSLGTAHRKGTGELFF.

This clone was found once. This rearrangement joins TRBV7-9 to TRBJ1-1; D is perhaps TRBD1 (5 bases). V shed 5 bases and J shed 5 bases, with 12 bases lying between them. CDR3 length: 13 residues. Germline V CDR1 and CDR2: SEHNR, FQNEAQ (reference sequence). DNA for the CDR3: TGTGCCAGCAGCCAAATTAAGGGGACTGAAGCTTTCTTT. It encodes CASSQIKGTEAFF.

The chain combines TRBV19 with TRBJ1-1, with D unresolved. The CDR3 totals 14 residues. Germline values: CDR1 LNHDA, CDR2 SQIVND (reference sequence). V was cut by 7 bases and J by 5 bases, with 17 bases left in between. The CDR3 bases are TGTGCCAGTACACCCGAGCCGCGGGGAACTGAAGCTTTCTTT. This sequence encodes CASTPEPRGTEAFF.